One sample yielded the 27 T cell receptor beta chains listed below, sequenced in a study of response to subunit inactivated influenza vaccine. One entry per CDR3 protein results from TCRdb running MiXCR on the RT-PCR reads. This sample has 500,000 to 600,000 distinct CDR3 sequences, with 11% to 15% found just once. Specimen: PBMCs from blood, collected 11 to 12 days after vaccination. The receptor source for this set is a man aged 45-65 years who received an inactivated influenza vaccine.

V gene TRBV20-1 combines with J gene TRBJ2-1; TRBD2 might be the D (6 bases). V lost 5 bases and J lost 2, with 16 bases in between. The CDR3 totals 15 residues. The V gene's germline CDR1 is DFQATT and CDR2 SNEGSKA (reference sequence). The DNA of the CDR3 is TGCAGTGCTGACCCGGGACTTGGGGCCTACAATGAGCAGTTCTTC. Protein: CSADPGLGAYNEQFF.

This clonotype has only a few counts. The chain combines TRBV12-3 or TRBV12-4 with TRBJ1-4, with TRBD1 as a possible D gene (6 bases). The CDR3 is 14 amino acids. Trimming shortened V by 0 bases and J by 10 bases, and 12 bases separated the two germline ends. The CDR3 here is CASSLAGGAGKLFF. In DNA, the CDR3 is TGTGCCAGCAGTTTAGCTGGGGGGGCAGGAAAACTGTTTTTT.

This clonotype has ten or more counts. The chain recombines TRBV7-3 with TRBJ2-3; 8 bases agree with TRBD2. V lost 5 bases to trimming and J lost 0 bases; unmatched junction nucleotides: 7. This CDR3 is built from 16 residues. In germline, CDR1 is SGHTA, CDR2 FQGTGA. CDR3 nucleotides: TGTGCCAGCAGCCCATCTAGCGGGCCGAGCACAGATACGCAGTATTTT. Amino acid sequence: CASSPSSGPSTDTQYF.

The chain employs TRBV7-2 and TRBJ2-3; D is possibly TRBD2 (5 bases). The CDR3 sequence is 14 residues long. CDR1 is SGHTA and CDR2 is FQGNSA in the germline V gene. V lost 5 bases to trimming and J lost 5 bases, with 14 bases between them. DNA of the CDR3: TGTGCCAGCAGCCCGAGCGGCAGAGAAGATACGCAGTATTTT. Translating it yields CASSPSGREDTQYF.

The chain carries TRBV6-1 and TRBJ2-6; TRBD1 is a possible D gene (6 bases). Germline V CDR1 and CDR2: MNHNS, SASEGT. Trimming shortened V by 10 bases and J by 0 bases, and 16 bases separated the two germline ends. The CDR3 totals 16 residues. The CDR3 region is CATTGHLASGANVLTF. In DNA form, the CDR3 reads TGTGCCACCACGGGACACCTGGCCTCTGGGGCCAACGTCCTGACTTTC.

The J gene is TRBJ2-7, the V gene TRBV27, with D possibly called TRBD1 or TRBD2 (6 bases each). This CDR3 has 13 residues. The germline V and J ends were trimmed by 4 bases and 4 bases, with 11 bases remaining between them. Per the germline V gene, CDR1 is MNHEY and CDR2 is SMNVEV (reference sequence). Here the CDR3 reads CASSWGARYEQYF. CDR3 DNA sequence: TGTGCCAGCAGTTGGGGGGCCCGGTACGAGCAGTACTTC.

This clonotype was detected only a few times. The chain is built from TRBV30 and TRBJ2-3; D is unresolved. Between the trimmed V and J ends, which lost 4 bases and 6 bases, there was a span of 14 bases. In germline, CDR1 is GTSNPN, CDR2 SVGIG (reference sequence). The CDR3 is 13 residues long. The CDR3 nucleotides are TGTGCCTGGACCGCCGCTCGTACGGATACGCAGTATTTT. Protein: CAWTAARTDTQYF.

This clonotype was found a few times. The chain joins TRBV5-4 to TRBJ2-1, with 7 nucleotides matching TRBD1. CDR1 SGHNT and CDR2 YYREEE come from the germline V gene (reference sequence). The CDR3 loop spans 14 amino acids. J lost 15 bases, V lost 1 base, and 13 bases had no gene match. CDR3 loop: CASSLNSQGDQWFF. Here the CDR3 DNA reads TGTGCCAGCAGCTTGAACTCCCAGGGGGACCAGTGGTTCTTC.

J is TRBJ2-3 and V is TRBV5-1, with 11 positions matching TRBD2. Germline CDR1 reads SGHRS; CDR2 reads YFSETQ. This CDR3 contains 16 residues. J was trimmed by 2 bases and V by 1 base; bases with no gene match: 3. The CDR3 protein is CASSLTSGSHTDTQYF. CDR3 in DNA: TGCGCCAGCAGCTTGACTAGCGGGAGCCACACAGATACGCAGTATTTT.

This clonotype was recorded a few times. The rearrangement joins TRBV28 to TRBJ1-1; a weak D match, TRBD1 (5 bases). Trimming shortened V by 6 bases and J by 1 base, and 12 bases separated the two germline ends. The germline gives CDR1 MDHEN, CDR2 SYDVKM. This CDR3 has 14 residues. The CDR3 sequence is CASSQGLTNTEAFF. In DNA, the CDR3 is TGTGCCAGCAGCCAGGGACTGACGAACACTGAAGCTTTCTTT.

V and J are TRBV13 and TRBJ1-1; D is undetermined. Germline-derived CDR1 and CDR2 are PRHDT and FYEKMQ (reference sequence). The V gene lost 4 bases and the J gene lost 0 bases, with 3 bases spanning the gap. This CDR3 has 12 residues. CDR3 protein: CASSYVNTEAFF. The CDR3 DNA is TGTGCCAGCAGCTATGTGAACACTGAAGCTTTCTTT. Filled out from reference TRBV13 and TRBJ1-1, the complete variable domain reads AAGVIQSPRHLIKEKRETATLKCYPIPRHDTVYWYQQGPGQDPQFLISFYEKMQSDKGSIPDRFSAQQFSDYHSELNMSSLELGDSALYFCASSYVNTEAFFGQGTRLTVV.

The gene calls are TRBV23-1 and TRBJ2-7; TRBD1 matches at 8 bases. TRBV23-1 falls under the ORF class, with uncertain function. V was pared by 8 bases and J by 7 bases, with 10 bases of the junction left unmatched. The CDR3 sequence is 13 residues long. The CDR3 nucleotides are TGCGCCAGCGGCGGGACAGGAGACCAGGAGCAGTACTTC. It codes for CASGGTGDQEQYF.

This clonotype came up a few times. The CDR3 is CSVELRGSGYTF. The CDR3 DNA reads TGCAGCGTTGAACTCAGGGGTTCGGGCTACACCTTC. The chain carries TRBV29-1 and TRBJ1-2; D is perhaps TRBD1 (6 bases). CDR3 size: 12 residues. Trimming removed 2 bases at V and 8 bases at J, with 12 bases between. CDR1 is SQVTM, CDR2 ANQGSEA, per germline.

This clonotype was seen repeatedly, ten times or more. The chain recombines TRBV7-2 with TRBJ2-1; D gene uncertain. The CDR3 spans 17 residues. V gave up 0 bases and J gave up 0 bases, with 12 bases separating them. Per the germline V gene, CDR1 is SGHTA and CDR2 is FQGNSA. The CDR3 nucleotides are TGTGCCAGCAGCTTAGCAGTAGGGCATAGCTCCTACAATGAGCAGTTCTTC. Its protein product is CASSLAVGHSSYNEQFF.

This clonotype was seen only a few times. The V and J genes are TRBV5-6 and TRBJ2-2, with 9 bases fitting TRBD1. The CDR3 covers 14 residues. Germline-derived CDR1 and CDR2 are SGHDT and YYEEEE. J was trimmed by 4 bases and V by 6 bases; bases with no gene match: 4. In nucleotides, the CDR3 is TGTGCCAGCACAGAGACAGGGGGCACCGGGGAGCTGTTTTTT. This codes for CASTETGGTGELFF.

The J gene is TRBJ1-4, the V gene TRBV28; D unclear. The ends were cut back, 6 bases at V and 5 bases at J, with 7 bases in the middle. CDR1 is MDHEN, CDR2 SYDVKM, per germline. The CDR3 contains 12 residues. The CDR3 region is CASSQRNEKLFF. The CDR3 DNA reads TGTGCCAGCAGCCAACGGAATGAAAAACTGTTTTTT.

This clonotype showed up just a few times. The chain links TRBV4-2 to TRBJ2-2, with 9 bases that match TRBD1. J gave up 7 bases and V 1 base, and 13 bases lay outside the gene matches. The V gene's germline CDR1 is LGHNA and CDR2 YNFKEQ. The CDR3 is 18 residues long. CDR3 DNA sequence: TGTGCCAGCAGCCAAGTGGGGAAGGGACAGGGAGGACTCGGGGAGCTGTTTTTT. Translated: CASSQVGKGQGGLGELFF.

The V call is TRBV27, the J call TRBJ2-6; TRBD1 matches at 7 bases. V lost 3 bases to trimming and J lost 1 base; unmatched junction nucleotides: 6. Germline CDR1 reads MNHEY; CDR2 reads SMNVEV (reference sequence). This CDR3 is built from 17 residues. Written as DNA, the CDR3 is TGTGCCAGCAGTTTTTCAGGGGGTAGTTCTGGGGCCAACGTCCTGACTTTC. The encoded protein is CASSFSGGSSGANVLTF.

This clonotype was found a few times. This CDR3 reads CASSSSGAWIDTQYF. CDR3 bases: TGTGCCAGCAGTTCGTCCGGGGCCTGGATAGATACGCAGTATTTT. The rearrangement uses TRBV6-5 and TRBJ2-3; D possibly uses TRBD1 or TRBD2 (5 bases each). Germline CDR1 reads MNHEY; CDR2 reads SVGAGI. Between the trimmed V and J ends, which lost 4 bases and 5 bases, there was a span of 16 bases. The CDR3 sequence is 15 residues long.

The DNA for the CDR3 is TGTGCCAGCTCAGTTGGACTAGCGGGAGGGCCGGTCGAGCAGTACTTC. Residues: CASSVGLAGGPVEQYF. J is TRBJ2-7 and V is TRBV18; the match to TRBD2 covers 15 bases. V gave up 5 bases and J gave up 6 bases; unmatched junction bases: 8. CDR1 is KGHSH, CDR2 LQKENI, per germline. The CDR3 totals 16 residues.

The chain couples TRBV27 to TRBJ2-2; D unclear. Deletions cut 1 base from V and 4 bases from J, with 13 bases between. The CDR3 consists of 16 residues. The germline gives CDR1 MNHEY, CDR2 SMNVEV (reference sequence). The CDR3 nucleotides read TGTGCCAGCAGTTTATATGCCGGGCAGCCCACCGGGGAGCTGTTTTTT. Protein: CASSLYAGQPTGELFF.

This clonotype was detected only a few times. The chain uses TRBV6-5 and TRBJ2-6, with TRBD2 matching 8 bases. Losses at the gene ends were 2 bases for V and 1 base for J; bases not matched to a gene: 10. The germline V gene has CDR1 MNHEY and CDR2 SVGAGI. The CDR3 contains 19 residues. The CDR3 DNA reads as TGTGCCAGCAGTTACGGGACTAGACTTCGGCATTCTGGGGCCAACGTCCTGACTTTC. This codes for CASSYGTRLRHSGANVLTF.

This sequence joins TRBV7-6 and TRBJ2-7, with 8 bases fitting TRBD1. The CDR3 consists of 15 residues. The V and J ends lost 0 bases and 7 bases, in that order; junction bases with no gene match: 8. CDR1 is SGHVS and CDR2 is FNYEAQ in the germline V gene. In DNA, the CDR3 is TGTGCCAGCAGCTTAGCGCAGGGGGCGCGGGGTGAGCAGTACTTC. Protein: CASSLAQGARGEQYF. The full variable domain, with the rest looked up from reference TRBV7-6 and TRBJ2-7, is GAGVSQSPRYKVTKRGQDVALRCDPISGHVSLYWYRQALGQGPEFLTYFNYEAQQDKSGLPNDRFSAERPEGSISTLTIQRTEQRDSAMYRCASSLAQGARGEQYFGPGTRLTVT.

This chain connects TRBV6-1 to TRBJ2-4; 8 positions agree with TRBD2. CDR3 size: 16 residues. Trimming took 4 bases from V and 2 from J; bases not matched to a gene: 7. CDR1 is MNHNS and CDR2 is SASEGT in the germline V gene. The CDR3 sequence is CASSAGGTSSKNIQYF. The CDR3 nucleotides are TGTGCCAGCAGTGCAGGTGGGACTAGTTCCAAAAACATTCAGTACTTC.

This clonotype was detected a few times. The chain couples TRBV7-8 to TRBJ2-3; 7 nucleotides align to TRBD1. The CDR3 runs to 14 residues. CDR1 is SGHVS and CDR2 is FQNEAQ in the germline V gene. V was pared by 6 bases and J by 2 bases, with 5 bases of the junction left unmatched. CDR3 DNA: TGTGCCAGCAGTAGGACAGGTGTCACAGATACGCAGTATTTT. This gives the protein CASSRTGVTDTQYF.

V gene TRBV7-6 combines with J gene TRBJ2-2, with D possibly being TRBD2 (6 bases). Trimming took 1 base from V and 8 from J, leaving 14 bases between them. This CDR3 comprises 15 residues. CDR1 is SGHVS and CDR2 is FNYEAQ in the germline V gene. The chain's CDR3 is CASSLVVSGAGELFF. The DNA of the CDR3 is TGTGCCAGCAGCTTAGTAGTCTCGGGAGCGGGGGAGCTGTTTTTT.

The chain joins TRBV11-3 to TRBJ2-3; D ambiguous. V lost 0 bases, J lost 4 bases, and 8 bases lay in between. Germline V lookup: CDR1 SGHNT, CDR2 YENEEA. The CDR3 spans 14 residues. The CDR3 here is CASSLDQLADTQYF. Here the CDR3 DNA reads TGTGCCAGCAGCTTAGATCAGTTGGCAGATACGCAGTATTTT.